Listed below are T cell receptor beta chains from one sample, sequenced in a study of PD-1 blockade in classical Hodgkin lymphoma. TCRdb's copy holds only in-frame clones and misses some; the assay was immunoSEQ multiplex PCR. Of about 21,000 clones listed, approximately 85% were seen once; the top ten hold about 14%. The input for sequencing was peripheral blood mononuclear cells (PBMCs), taken before the fourth cycle of nivolumab. The receptor set was obtained from a human donor with classical Hodgkin lymphoma. Each CDR3 is given with its conserved first and last residue. A D gene is named only where the DNA matches it firmly. Clone size is given for some rows only: seen once, a few or many times, or a class if the clone is expanded.

J	V	size	D	CDR3	DNA
TRBJ2-4	TRBV19	.	.	CATRGGFYQNIQYF	TGTGCCACCAGGGGGGGGTTTTACCAAAACATTCAGTACTTC
TRBJ1-5	TRBV5-1	.	.	CASSGDSGRPQHF	TGCGCCAGCAGTGGAGACAGCGGCAGACCCCAGCATTTT
TRBJ1-5	TRBV19	once	.	CASSIPGSIRGGQPQHF	TGTGCCAGTAGTATCCCCGGGAGTATAAGGGGCGGTCAGCCCCAGCATTTT
TRBJ2-7	TRBV27	.	TRBD1	CASSLGQGAYEQYF	TGTGCCAGCAGTTTAGGGCAGGGGGCCTACGAGCAGTACTTC
TRBJ1-4	TRBV9	.	TRBD1	CASSVAGGPEKLFF	TGTGCCAGCAGCGTAGCAGGGGGCCCTGAAAAACTGTTTTTT
TRBJ2-2	TRBV6-1	.	.	CASDGYTGELFF	TGTGCCAGCGACGGTTACACCGGGGAGCTGTTTTTT
TRBJ1-5	TRBV9	once	TRBD1	CASSVAPTGGGPQHF	TGTGCCAGCAGCGTAGCTCCCACAGGGGGCGGGCCCCAGCATTTT
TRBJ1-6	TRBV28	.	.	CASRDLEGSPLHF	TGTGCCAGTAGGGACCTAGAGGGTTCACCCCTCCACTTT
TRBJ2-1	TRBV9	.	.	CASQGPYNEQFF	TGTGCCAGTCAAGGCCCCTACAATGAGCAGTTCTTC
TRBJ1-1	TRBV7-9	.	.	CASSPGTLGAFF	TGTGCCAGCAGCCCCGGGACACTCGGAGCTTTCTTT
TRBJ2-7	TRBV19	.	.	CASSIQGGYEQYF	TGTGCCAGTAGTATACAGGGAGGCTACGAGCAGTACTTC
TRBJ1-5	TRBV10-3	.	TRBD1	CASSLQGANQPQHF	TGTGCCAGCAGCTTACAGGGGGCCAATCAGCCCCAGCATTTT
TRBJ2-3	TRBV10-3	.	.	CAISDPDTQYF	TGTGCCATCAGTGATCCGGATACGCAGTATTTT
TRBJ2-4	TRBV19	.	.	CASSITGAKNIQYF	TGTGCCAGTAGTATAACGGGGGCCAAAAACATTCAGTACTTC
TRBJ2-2	TRBV9	.	TRBD2	CASSIPSGLNTGELFF	TGTGCCAGCAGTATCCCTAGCGGACTGAACACCGGGGAGCTGTTTTTT
TRBJ2-7	TRBV11-1	.	.	CASSPRIVGGLDEQYF	TGTGCCAGCAGCCCACGTATAGTAGGGGGACTCGACGAGCAGTACTTC
TRBJ2-2	TRBV6-5	.	TRBD1	CASSGTANTGELFF	TGTGCCAGCAGTGGGACAGCGAACACCGGGGAGCTGTTTTTT
TRBJ2-7	TRBV18	.	.	CASSPPGRYEQYF	TGTGCCAGCTCACCACCGGGGAGGTACGAGCAGTACTTC
TRBJ2-2	TRBV7-6	.	.	CASSEHRDGGTGELFF	TGTGCCAGCAGCGAACACAGGGACGGGGGCACCGGGGAGCTGTTTTTT
TRBJ2-7	TRBV21-1	once	.	CASSKARSSYEQYF	TGTGCCAGCAGCAAAGCACGGAGCTCCTACGAGCAGTACTTC
TRBJ1-5	TRBV7-9	.	.	CASSVGPASGQHF	TGTGCCAGCAGCGTGGGTCCGGCCAGTGGCCAGCATTTT
TRBJ2-2	TRBV4-2	.	TRBD2	CASSHRSPGLAGGPNTGELFF	TGTGCCAGCAGCCACCGGTCTCCTGGACTAGCGGGGGGCCCGAACACCGGGGAGCTGTTTTTT
TRBJ2-6	TRBV19	.	.	CASSSRRGAPGANVLTF	TGTGCCAGTAGTTCCCGGCGGGGCGCGCCTGGGGCCAACGTCCTGACTTTC
TRBJ1-3	TRBV9	.	.	CASSGQISGNTIYF	TGTGCCAGCAGCGGACAGATCTCTGGAAACACCATATATTTT
TRBJ1-1	TRBV5-1	.	TRBD1	CASSLAGTGGGRTNTEAFF	TGCGCCAGCAGCTTGGCTGGGACAGGGGGTGGGAGGACAAACACTGAAGCTTTCTTT
TRBJ2-7	TRBV27	.	TRBD2	CASRQNSGSIYEQYF	TGTGCCAGCAGACAAAATAGCGGGAGTATCTACGAGCAGTACTTC
TRBJ2-7	TRBV6-6	.	.	CASSYLPSEQYF	TGTGCCAGCAGTTACTTACCCTCCGAGCAGTACTTC
TRBJ2-1	TRBV6-6	.	.	CASSGRGATDNEQFF	TGTGCCAGCAGTGGTAGGGGAGCCACCGACAATGAGCAGTTCTTC
TRBJ2-3	TRBV7-3	once	.	CASSLQVSGHTDTQYF	TGTGCCAGCAGCTTACAGGTTAGCGGTCACACAGATACGCAGTATTTT
TRBJ2-7	TRBV19	.	.	CASSITSSGAYEQYF	TGTGCCAGTAGTATAACTTCAAGCGGTGCATACGAGCAGTACTTC
TRBJ1-2	TRBV2	.	.	CASSGIGGYTF	TGTGCCAGCAGTGGAATTGGAGGCTACACCTTC
TRBJ1-4	TRBV5-1	.	.	CASSPRGGAGEKLFF	TGCGCCAGCAGCCCCCGGGGGGGCGCGGGTGAAAAACTGTTTTTT